The following is a TCR beta chain sequence with its context. CDR1 SGHAT and CDR2 FQNNGV come from the germline V gene. There are 16 residues in the CDR3. Losses at the gene ends were 5 bases for V and 4 bases for J; bases not matched to a gene: 9. The record originates from a study of technical replicates of blood from a handful of donors. Clones were sequenced by immunoSEQ multiplex PCR, and TCRdb holds only the in-frame ones, with some missing. The sample has fewer than 100,000 clones; approximately 94% are singletons. V usage is TRBV11-2 and J usage is TRBJ2-7, with TRBD2 identical over 12 bases. The sample consisted of T cells isolated from PBMCs. The sequence was collected from a human donor in good health. This CDR3 is CASSPIKTSGSYEQYF. In nucleotides, the CDR3 is TGTGCCAGCAGCCCAATTAAGACTAGCGGGAGTTACGAGCAGTACTTC.